Listed below are T cell receptor beta chains from one sample, sequenced in a study of beta chain features in type 1 diabetes. Sequenced by immunoSEQ multiplex PCR; TCRdb stores in-frame clones only, minus some. This table has 150,000 to 200,000 clones, 9% to 10% appearing once. Input material: central memory CD4+ T cells from blood. The receptors were gathered from a young woman with type 1 diabetes. Each CDR3 is given with its conserved first and last residue. The order of the fields is V gene, D gene, clone size, J gene, CDR3 protein, CDR3 DNA. The D gene is left open where the match is weak. Rows may omit the clone size; those that give it use once, few, many or a size class.

v_gene: TRBV4-2; d_gene: -; abundance: -; j_gene: TRBJ2-1; CDR3aa: CASSQGLYELNEQFF; CDR3nt: TGTGCCAGCAGCCAAGGGTTGTACGAGCTCAATGAGCAGTTCTTC
v_gene: TRBV28; d_gene: TRBD1; abundance: few; j_gene: TRBJ1-5; CDR3aa: CASSLQGQGDQPQHF; CDR3nt: TGTGCCAGCAGTTTACAAGGACAGGGTGATCAGCCCCAGCATTTT
v_gene: TRBV27; d_gene: -; abundance: few; j_gene: TRBJ1-5; CDR3aa: CASSLRGVMPQHF; CDR3nt: TGTGCCAGCAGTTTACGGGGTGTTATGCCCCAGCATTTT
v_gene: TRBV28; d_gene: TRBD1; abundance: -; j_gene: TRBJ2-7; CDR3aa: CASSVPYRTGSRVGQYF; CDR3nt: TGTGCCAGCAGTGTTCCTTACCGGACAGGGAGTCGGGTTGGGCAGTACTTC
v_gene: TRBV5-1; d_gene: TRBD2; abundance: few; j_gene: TRBJ2-1; CDR3aa: CASSELAGDGHEQFF; CDR3nt: TGCGCCAGCAGTGAGTTGGCGGGGGATGGGCATGAGCAGTTCTTC
v_gene: TRBV6-1; d_gene: -; abundance: -; j_gene: TRBJ1-1; CDR3aa: CASSESELLGHHTEAFF; CDR3nt: TGTGCCAGCAGTGAAAGCGAACTCCTGGGACACCACACTGAAGCTTTCTTT
v_gene: TRBV11-2; d_gene: -; abundance: -; j_gene: TRBJ1-5; CDR3aa: CASSPSLHYNQPQHF; CDR3nt: TGTGCCAGCAGCCCGAGCCTCCACTACAATCAGCCCCAGCATTTT
v_gene: TRBV18; d_gene: TRBD1; abundance: few; j_gene: TRBJ1-1; CDR3aa: CASSPRGQMFEAFF; CDR3nt: TGTGCCAGCTCACCACGGGGACAGATGTTTGAAGCTTTCTTT
v_gene: TRBV18; d_gene: -; abundance: few; j_gene: TRBJ1-2; CDR3aa: CASSPVSREGYTF; CDR3nt: TGTGCCAGCTCACCAGTCTCCAGGGAAGGCTACACCTTC
v_gene: TRBV7-9; d_gene: -; abundance: few; j_gene: TRBJ2-7; CDR3aa: CASSLAGTTYEQYF; CDR3nt: TGTGCCAGCAGCTTAGCCGGGACAACCTACGAGCAGTACTTC
v_gene: TRBV19; d_gene: TRBD2; abundance: -; j_gene: TRBJ2-1; CDR3aa: CASSKLAGAMDEQFF; CDR3nt: TGTGCCAGTAGCAAACTAGCGGGAGCTATGGATGAGCAGTTCTTC
v_gene: TRBV7-3; d_gene: -; abundance: few; j_gene: TRBJ2-2; CDR3aa: CASSSLGHGNTGELFF; CDR3nt: TGTGCCAGCAGCTCCTTGGGACACGGGAACACCGGGGAGCTGTTTTTT
v_gene: TRBV11-1; d_gene: TRBD1; abundance: -; j_gene: TRBJ1-2; CDR3aa: CASSFEPGQAEGYTF; CDR3nt: TGTGCCAGCAGCTTTGAACCGGGACAGGCGGAAGGCTACACCTTC
v_gene: TRBV6-6; d_gene: TRBD1; abundance: -; j_gene: TRBJ2-7; CDR3aa: CASSYRGQGSDEQYF; CDR3nt: TGTGCCAGCAGTTACCGGGGACAGGGGAGCGACGAGCAGTACTTC
v_gene: TRBV4-1; d_gene: TRBD2; abundance: -; j_gene: TRBJ2-2; CDR3aa: CASSQDLAGYGELFF; CDR3nt: TGCGCCAGCAGCCAAGATCTAGCGGGATACGGGGAGCTGTTTTTT
v_gene: TRBV28; d_gene: TRBD1; abundance: -; j_gene: TRBJ2-7; CDR3aa: CASSLVRTGKAYEQYF; CDR3nt: TGTGCCAGCAGTTTAGTCCGGACAGGGAAGGCCTACGAGCAGTACTTC
v_gene: TRBV18; d_gene: -; abundance: few; j_gene: TRBJ2-5; CDR3aa: CASSPSQETQYF; CDR3nt: TGTGCCAGCTCACCATCTCAAGAGACCCAGTACTTC
v_gene: TRBV7-3; d_gene: TRBD2; abundance: -; j_gene: TRBJ2-1; CDR3aa: CASSRTSGKYEQFF; CDR3nt: TGTGCCAGCAGCCGGACTAGCGGGAAGTATGAGCAGTTCTTC
v_gene: TRBV29-1; d_gene: TRBD2; abundance: few; j_gene: TRBJ2-2; CDR3aa: CSVEGPRLAGGPGELFF; CDR3nt: TGCAGCGTTGAAGGGCCCAGACTAGCGGGAGGGCCCGGGGAGCTGTTTTTT
v_gene: TRBV18; d_gene: -; abundance: few; j_gene: TRBJ1-1; CDR3aa: CASSRENTEAFF; CDR3nt: TGTGCCAGCTCACGAGAGAACACTGAAGCTTTCTTT
v_gene: TRBV9; d_gene: -; abundance: -; j_gene: TRBJ1-2; CDR3aa: CASSANMDSYYGYTF; CDR3nt: TGTGCCAGCAGCGCCAACATGGACAGTTACTATGGCTACACCTTC
v_gene: TRBV28; d_gene: -; abundance: -; j_gene: TRBJ1-1; CDR3aa: CASSAGTPPEAFF; CDR3nt: TGTGCCAGCAGCGCCGGGACACCGCCAGAAGCTTTCTTT
v_gene: TRBV10-3; d_gene: TRBD2; abundance: -; j_gene: TRBJ2-3; CDR3aa: CAIRTSGSGDTQYF; CDR3nt: TGTGCCATCAGGACTAGCGGGTCGGGAGATACGCAGTATTTT
v_gene: TRBV5-1; d_gene: -; abundance: few; j_gene: TRBJ1-2; CDR3aa: CASSLQGLGGGYTF; CDR3nt: TGCGCCAGCAGTCTACAGGGCCTCGGAGGTGGCTACACCTTC
v_gene: TRBV7-3; d_gene: TRBD1; abundance: -; j_gene: TRBJ2-5; CDR3aa: CASSPTPDRAETQYF; CDR3nt: TGTGCCAGCAGCCCCACACCGGACAGGGCAGAGACCCAGTACTTC
v_gene: TRBV7-7; d_gene: -; abundance: few; j_gene: TRBJ1-1; CDR3aa: CASSLRQNTEAFF; CDR3nt: TGTGCTAGCAGCTTAAGACAGAACACTGAAGCTTTCTTT
v_gene: TRBV13; d_gene: TRBD2; abundance: -; j_gene: TRBJ2-7; CDR3aa: CASSLLPSGTYEQYF; CDR3nt: TGTGCCAGCAGCTTGCTCCCTAGCGGGACCTACGAGCAGTACTTC
v_gene: TRBV2; d_gene: -; abundance: few; j_gene: TRBJ2-1; CDR3aa: CASSDPPTSSNEQFF; CDR3nt: TGTGCCAGCAGTGACCCCCCGACTAGTAGCAATGAGCAGTTCTTC
v_gene: TRBV9; d_gene: -; abundance: few; j_gene: TRBJ1-1; CDR3aa: CASSVGRVMNTEAFF; CDR3nt: TGTGCCAGCAGCGTAGGCAGGGTCATGAACACTGAAGCTTTCTTT
v_gene: TRBV9; d_gene: TRBD1; abundance: -; j_gene: TRBJ1-1; CDR3aa: CASSTRQGHTEAFF; CDR3nt: TGTGCCAGCAGCACGCGACAGGGGCACACTGAAGCTTTCTTT
v_gene: TRBV19; d_gene: TRBD1; abundance: few; j_gene: TRBJ1-5; CDR3aa: CASRGQGDQPQHF; CDR3nt: TGTGCCAGCCGCGGACAGGGCGATCAGCCCCAGCATTTT
v_gene: TRBV5-1; d_gene: TRBD1; abundance: many; j_gene: TRBJ2-1; CDR3aa: CASSLTGTGGRNEQFF; CDR3nt: TGCGCCAGCAGCTTGACCGGGACAGGGGGCCGCAATGAGCAGTTCTTC
v_gene: TRBV19; d_gene: TRBD2; abundance: -; j_gene: TRBJ2-1; CDR3aa: CASSIEREGEQFF; CDR3nt: TGTGCCAGTAGTATCGAGCGGGAGGGTGAGCAGTTCTTC